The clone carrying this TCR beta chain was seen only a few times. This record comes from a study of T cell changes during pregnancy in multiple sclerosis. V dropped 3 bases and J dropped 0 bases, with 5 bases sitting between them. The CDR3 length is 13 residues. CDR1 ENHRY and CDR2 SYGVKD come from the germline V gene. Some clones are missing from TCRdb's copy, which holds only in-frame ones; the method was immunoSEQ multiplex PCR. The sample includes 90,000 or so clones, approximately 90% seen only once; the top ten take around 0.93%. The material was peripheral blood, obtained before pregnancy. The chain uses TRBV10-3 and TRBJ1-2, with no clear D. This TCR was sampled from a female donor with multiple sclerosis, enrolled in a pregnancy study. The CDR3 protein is CAISDRSNYGYTF. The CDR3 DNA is TGTGCCATCAGTGACCGGTCTAACTATGGCTACACCTTC.